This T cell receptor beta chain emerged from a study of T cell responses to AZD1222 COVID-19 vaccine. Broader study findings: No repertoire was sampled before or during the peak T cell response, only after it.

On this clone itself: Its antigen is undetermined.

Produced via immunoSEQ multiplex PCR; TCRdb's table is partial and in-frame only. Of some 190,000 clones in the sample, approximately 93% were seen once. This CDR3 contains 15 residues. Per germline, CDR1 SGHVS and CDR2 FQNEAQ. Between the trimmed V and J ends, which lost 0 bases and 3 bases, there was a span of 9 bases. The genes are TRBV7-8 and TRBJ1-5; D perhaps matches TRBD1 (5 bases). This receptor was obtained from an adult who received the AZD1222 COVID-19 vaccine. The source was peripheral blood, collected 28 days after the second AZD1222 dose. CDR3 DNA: TGTGCCAGCAGCTTAGCGTGGGGGGACAATCAGCCCCAGCATTTT. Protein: CASSLAWGDNQPQHF.